The T cell receptor beta chain described here comes from a study of blood T cell repertoires in COVID-19. Regarding this clone: A read error may produce the germline difference seen at one junction end.

CDR3 length: 15 amino acids. Germline CDR1 SGHKS, CDR2 YYEKEE (reference sequence). Sequencing was performed with immunoSEQ multiplex PCR; in TCRdb, only in-frame clones are kept and a portion is missing. Counted here are some 110,000 clones, about four fifths occurring once; the ten biggest clones make up approximately 40%. This TCR was recovered from an elderly man with acute or convalescent COVID-19. The J gene is TRBJ2-3, the V gene TRBV5-5, with TRBD1 matching 9 bases. Source material: peripheral blood. For the CDR3, the DNA is TGTGCCAGCAGCTTACAGGGGGCGCGGACAGATACGCGGTATTTT. Its protein is CASSLQGARTDTRYF. The variable domain in full, completed from reference TRBV5-5 and TRBJ2-3, reads DAGVTQSPTHLIKTRGQQVTLRCSPISGHKSVSWYQQVLGQGPQFIFQYYEKEERGRGNFPDRFSARQFPNYSSELNVNALLLGDSALYLCASSLQGARTDTRYFGPGTRLTVL.